This record looks at one TCR beta chain sequence and its context. Its antigen is not identified. The second PCR ran about 6 to 11 cycles with a sample-barcoded 5' primer and J-beta primers. TCRdb re-called the 5' RACE reads with MiXCR, one entry per CDR3 protein. The sample records about a million distinct CDR3 sequences, 48% being singletons. The data are from a study of blood T cells in healthy people across ages. The CDR3 runs 20 residues. Germline CDR1 reads DFQATT; CDR2 reads SNEGSKA (reference sequence). Trimming shortened V by 0 bases and J by 0 bases, and 23 bases separated the two germline ends. Study-level points and caveats: In these data, TCR beta diversity tracked strongly with naive T cell percentage. Among T cells, TCR beta diversity per million cells dropped roughly linearly as age rose.

The clonotype originates from a man aged 25 to 40 in good health. The sequenced sample was blood. This chain joins TRBV20-1 and TRBJ1-4, with unresolved D. The CDR3 region has the DNA TGCAGTGCTAGAGATTATGAGAATCCCGACCCCCCGGCAACTAATGAAAAACTGTTTTTT. Translation gives CSARDYENPDPPATNEKLFF.